This TCR beta chain derives from a study of blood T cell repertoires in COVID-19. Background on the study: COVID-19 samples collected from the United States, Italy and Spain covered acute and convalescent phases. T cells, B-cell-depleted T cells, or PBMCs provided the cDNA or gDNA that served as material.

Libraries were prepared by immunoSEQ multiplex PCR; TCRdb keeps only in-frame clonotypes and omits some of them. The table lists about 52,000 clones, more than 90% of them singletons. J lost 1 base, V lost 4 bases, and 4 bases had no gene match. CDR1 and CDR2 (germline): SGHNT, YYREEE (reference sequence). This CDR3 is built from 14 residues. The sequence was obtained from a man aged 45-65 years with active COVID-19. Sequencing input: peripheral blood. The chain couples TRBV5-4 to TRBJ2-5, with 7 nucleotides matching TRBD1. DNA of the CDR3: TGTGCCAGCAGCCGGGGACAGAGCCAAGAGACCCAGTACTTC. It codes for CASSRGQSQETQYF.